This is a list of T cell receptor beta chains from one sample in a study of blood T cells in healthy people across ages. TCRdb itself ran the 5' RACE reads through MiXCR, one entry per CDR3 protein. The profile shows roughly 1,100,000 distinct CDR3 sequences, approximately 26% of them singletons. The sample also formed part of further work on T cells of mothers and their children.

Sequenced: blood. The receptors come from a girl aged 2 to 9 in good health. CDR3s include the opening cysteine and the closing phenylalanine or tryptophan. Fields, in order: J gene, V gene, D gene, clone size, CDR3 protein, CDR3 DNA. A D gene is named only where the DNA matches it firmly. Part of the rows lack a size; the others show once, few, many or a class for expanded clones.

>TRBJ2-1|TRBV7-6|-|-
CASSFDEADRDRAWTSLRTEQFF
TGTGCCAGCAGCTTCGACGAAGCAGACCGGGACAGAGCTTGGACTAGCTTACGTACTGAGCAGTTCTTC
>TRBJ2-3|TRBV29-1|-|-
CSVEGRAYLPDTQYF
TGCAGCGTTGAAGGTCGTGCGTATCTCCCAGATACGCAGTATTTT
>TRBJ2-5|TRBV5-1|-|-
CASSLMEVGETQYF
TGCGCCAGCAGCCTTATGGAGGTTGGAGAGACCCAGTACTTC
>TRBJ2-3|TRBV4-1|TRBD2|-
CASIGGRDTDTQYF
TGCGCCAGCATAGGCGGGAGGGATACAGATACGCAGTATTTT
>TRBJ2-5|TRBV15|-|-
CATSRDFGSQETQYF
TGTGCCACCAGCAGAGATTTTGGCAGCCAAGAGACCCAGTACTTC
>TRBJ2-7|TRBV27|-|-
CASSYRYSFEQYF
TGTGCCAGCAGTTACCGGTACTCGTTCGAGCAGTACTTC
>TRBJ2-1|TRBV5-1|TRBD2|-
CASSLLLADYNEQFF
TGCGCCAGCAGCTTGTTACTAGCGGATTACAATGAGCAGTTCTTC
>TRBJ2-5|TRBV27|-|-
CASKGGGGAWETQYF
TGTGCCAGCAAGGGTGGAGGGGGCGCATGGGAGACCCAGTACTTC
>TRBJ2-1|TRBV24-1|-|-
CATSDLHLGANEQFF
TGTGCCACCAGTGATTTGCATTTGGGGGCCAATGAGCAGTTCTTC
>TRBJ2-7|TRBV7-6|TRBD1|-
CASRAGTGYYEQYF
TGTGCCAGCAGGGCCGGGACAGGGTACTACGAGCAGTACTTC
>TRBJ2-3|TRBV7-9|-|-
CASSPRDEAGGLTTDTQYF
TGTGCCAGCAGCCCCCGGGACGAAGCGGGCGGACTTACCACAGATACGCAGTATTTT
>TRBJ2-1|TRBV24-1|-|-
CATGGGPAWGSYNEQFF
TGTGCCACGGGGGGTGGGCCCGCCTGGGGGTCCTACAATGAGCAGTTCTTC
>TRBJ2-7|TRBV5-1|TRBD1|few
CASRDRGSSYEQYF
TGCGCCAGCCGAGACAGGGGGAGCTCCTACGAGCAGTACTTC
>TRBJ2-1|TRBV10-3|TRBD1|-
CAISEPGQGVAEQFF
TGTGCCATCAGCGAACCGGGACAGGGGGTCGCTGAGCAGTTCTTC
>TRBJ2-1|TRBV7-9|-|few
CASSLARGEVF
TGTGCCAGCAGCTTAGCGCGGGGTGAGGTCTTC
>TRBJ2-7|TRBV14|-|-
CASSQVQGSHEQYF
TGTGCCAGCAGCCAAGTACAGGGTTCCCACGAGCAGTACTTC
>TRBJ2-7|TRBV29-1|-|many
CSVFVGIGLSYEQYF
TGCAGCGTTTTCGTGGGGATCGGGTTATCCTACGAGCAGTACTTC
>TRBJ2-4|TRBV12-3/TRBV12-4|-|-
CASSLGLGVAKNIQYF
TGTGCCAGCAGTTTGGGCCTAGGAGTGGCCAAAAACATTCAGTACTTC
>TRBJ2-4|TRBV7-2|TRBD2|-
CASRPLLAGGRQYF
TGTGCCAGCAGACCCCTATTAGCGGGAGGGCGTCAGTACTTC
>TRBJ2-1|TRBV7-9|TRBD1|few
CASSLAGTGAYNEQFF
TGTGCCAGCAGCTTAGCTGGGACAGGGGCCTACAATGAGCAGTTCTTC
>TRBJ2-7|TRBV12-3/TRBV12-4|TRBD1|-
CASSGWDSLYEQYF
TGTGCCAGCAGTGGATGGGACAGCTTGTACGAGCAGTACTTC
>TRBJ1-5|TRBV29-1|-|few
CSAGDGLNQPQHF
TGCAGCGCTGGGGACGGCCTCAATCAGCCCCAGCATTTT
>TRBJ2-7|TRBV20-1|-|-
CSARHGLYEQYF
TGCAGTGCTAGACACGGACTCTACGAGCAGTACTTC
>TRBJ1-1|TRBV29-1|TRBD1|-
CSANTGASYINTEAFF
TGCAGCGCTAACACAGGGGCCAGTTACATTAACACTGAAGCTTTCTTT
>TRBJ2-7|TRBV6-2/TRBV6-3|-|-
CASSLHPLVEQYF
TGTGCCAGCAGCCTACATCCGCTTGTCGAGCAGTACTTC
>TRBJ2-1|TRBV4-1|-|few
CASSPDGEPYNEQFF
TGCGCCAGCAGCCCGGACGGAGAGCCCTACAATGAGCAGTTCTTC
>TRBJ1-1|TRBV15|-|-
CATSRRNTEAFF
TGTGCCACCAGCAGACGGAACACTGAAGCTTTCTTT
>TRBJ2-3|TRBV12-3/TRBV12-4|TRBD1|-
CASIPTGADTQYF
TGTGCCAGCATCCCCACAGGGGCAGATACGCAGTATTTT
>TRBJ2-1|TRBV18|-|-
CASSPTRYNEQFF
TGTGCCAGCTCACCTACTAGGTACAATGAGCAGTTCTTC
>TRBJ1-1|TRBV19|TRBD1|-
CASSVLSGQGTEAFF
TGTGCCAGTAGTGTCTTATCAGGACAGGGCACTGAAGCTTTCTTT
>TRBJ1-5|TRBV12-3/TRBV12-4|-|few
CASSFRDQPQHF
TGTGCCAGCAGTTTCAGGGATCAGCCCCAGCATTTT
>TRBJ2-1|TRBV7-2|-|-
CASSPYSTSSTEQFF
TGTGCCAGCAGCCCTTACTCGACTAGTTCTACTGAGCAGTTCTTC
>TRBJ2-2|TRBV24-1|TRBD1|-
CATRPGQGSNGELFF
TGTGCCACCAGACCGGGACAGGGTTCGAACGGGGAGCTGTTTTTT
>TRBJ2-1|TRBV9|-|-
CASSAPPDYNEQFF
TGTGCCAGCAGCGCCCCCCCGGACTACAATGAGCAGTTCTTC
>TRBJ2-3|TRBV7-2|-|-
CASSLWVGRSTDTQYF
TGTGCCAGCAGCTTATGGGTGGGCAGGAGCACAGATACGCAGTATTTT
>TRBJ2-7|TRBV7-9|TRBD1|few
CASSETGGYEQYF
TGTGCCAGCAGCGAGACAGGGGGCTACGAGCAGTACTTC
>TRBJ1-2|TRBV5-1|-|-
CASSLGGGETYVYGYTF
TGCGCCAGCAGCTTGGGCGGGGGGGAAACCTACGTCTATGGCTACACCTTC
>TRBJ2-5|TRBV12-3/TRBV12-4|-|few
CASSNRTGLSGTQYF
TGTGCCAGCAGTAATCGTACAGGGCTTTCGGGGACCCAGTACTTC
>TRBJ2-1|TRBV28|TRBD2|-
CASSLGGVGQFF
TGTGCCAGCAGTTTAGGGGGGGTGGGGCAGTTCTTC
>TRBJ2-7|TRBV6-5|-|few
CASSYSTGSEQYF
TGTGCCAGCAGTTACTCGACAGGAAGCGAGCAGTACTTC
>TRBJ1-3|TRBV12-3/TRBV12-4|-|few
CASRQDGNTIYF
TGTGCCAGCAGACAGGACGGAAACACCATATATTTT
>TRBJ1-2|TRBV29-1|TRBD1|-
CSVQTGDIFGYTF
TGCAGCGTTCAGACAGGGGATATTTTTGGCTACACCTTC
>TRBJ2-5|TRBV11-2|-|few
CANSSRDYQETQYF
TGTGCCAACAGCTCGCGGGACTACCAAGAGACCCAGTACTTC
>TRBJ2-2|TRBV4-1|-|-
CASSQGGLRSGELFF
TGCGCCAGCAGCCAAGGTGGCCTAAGATCCGGGGAGCTGTTTTTT
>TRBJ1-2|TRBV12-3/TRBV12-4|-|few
CASSFLLGFAGYTF
TGTGCCAGCAGTTTTTTGTTAGGGTTCGCTGGCTACACCTTC
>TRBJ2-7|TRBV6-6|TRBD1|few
CASRSGQGSSYEQYF
TGTGCCAGCAGGAGCGGACAGGGGTCGTCCTACGAGCAGTACTTC
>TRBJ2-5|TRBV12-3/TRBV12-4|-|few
CASSLRQTQETQYF
TGTGCCAGCAGTTTAAGACAGACTCAAGAGACCCAGTACTTC
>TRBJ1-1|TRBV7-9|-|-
CASSLSGRGSTEAFF
TGTGCCAGCAGCTTATCCGGACGGGGTTCAACTGAAGCTTTCTTT
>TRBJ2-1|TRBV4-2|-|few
CASSQERFSNEQFF
TGTGCCAGCAGCCAAGAAAGGTTTTCAAATGAGCAGTTCTTC
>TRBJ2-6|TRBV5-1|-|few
CASSLGSNRVGGANVLTF
TGCGCCAGCAGCTTGGGATCGAACAGGGTCGGTGGGGCCAACGTCCTGACTTTC
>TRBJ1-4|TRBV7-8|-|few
CASSFAAITTNEKLFF
TGTGCCAGCAGCTTTGCAGCCATAACAACTAATGAAAAACTGTTTTTT
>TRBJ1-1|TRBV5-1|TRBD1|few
CASSQWTGGKMNTEAFF
TGCGCCAGCAGCCAGTGGACAGGGGGTAAAATGAACACTGAAGCTTTCTTT
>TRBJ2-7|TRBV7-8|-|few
CASSLARARYEQYF
TGTGCCAGCAGCTTAGCCAGGGCGCGCTACGAGCAGTACTTC
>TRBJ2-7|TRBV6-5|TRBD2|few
CASSHPTSGTLYEQYF
TGTGCCAGCAGTCACCCTACTAGCGGGACCCTCTACGAGCAGTACTTC
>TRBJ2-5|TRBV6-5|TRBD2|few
CASSYVASGREGRQETQYF
TGTGCCAGCAGTTACGTGGCTAGCGGGAGGGAAGGTCGTCAAGAGACCCAGTACTTC
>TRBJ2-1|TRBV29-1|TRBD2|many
CSAESGLAGEEQFF
TGCAGCGCGGAGTCGGGACTAGCGGGAGAAGAGCAGTTCTTC
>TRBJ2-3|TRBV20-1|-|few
CGASGHSDPPYTQYF
TGCGGTGCTAGTGGCCACTCCGACCCACCCTATACGCAGTATTTT
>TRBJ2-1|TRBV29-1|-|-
CSVMGNEQFF
TGCAGCGTGATGGGGAATGAGCAGTTCTTC
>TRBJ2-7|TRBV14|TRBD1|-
CASSPHRGYYEQYF
TGTGCCAGCAGCCCCCACAGGGGTTACTACGAGCAGTACTTC
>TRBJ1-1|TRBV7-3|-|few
CACSFMRGENTEAFF
TGTGCCTGCAGCTTTATGAGGGGAGAGAACACTGAAGCTTTCTTT